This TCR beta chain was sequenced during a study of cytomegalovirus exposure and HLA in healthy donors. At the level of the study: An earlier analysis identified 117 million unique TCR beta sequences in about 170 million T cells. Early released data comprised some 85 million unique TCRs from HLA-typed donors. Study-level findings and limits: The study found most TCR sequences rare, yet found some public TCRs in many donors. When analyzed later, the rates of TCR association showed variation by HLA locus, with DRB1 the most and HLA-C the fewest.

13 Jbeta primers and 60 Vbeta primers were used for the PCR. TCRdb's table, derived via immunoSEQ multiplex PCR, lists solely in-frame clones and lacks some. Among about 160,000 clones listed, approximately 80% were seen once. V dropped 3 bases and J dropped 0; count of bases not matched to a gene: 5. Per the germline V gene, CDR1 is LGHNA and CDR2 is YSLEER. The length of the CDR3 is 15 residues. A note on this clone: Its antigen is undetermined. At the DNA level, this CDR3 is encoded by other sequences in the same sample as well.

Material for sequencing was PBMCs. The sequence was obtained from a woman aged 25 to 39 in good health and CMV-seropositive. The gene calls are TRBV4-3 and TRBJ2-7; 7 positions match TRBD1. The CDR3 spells CASSHWTGNSYEQYF. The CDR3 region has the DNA TGCGCCAGCAGCCATTGGACAGGAAACTCCTACGAGCAGTACTTC.